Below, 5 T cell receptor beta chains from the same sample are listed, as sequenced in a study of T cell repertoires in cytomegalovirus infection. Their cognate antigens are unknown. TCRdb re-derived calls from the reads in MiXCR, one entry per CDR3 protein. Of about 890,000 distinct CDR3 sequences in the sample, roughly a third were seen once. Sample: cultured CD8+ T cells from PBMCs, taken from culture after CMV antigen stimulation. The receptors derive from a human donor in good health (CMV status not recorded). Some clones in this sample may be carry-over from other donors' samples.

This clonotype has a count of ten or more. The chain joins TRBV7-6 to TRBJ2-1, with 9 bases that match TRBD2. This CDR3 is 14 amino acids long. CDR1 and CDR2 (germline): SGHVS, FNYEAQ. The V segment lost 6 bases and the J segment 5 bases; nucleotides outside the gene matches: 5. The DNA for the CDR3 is TGTGCCAGCAGTTTGACTAGCGGCCACAATGAGCAGTTCTTC. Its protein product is CASSLTSGHNEQFF.

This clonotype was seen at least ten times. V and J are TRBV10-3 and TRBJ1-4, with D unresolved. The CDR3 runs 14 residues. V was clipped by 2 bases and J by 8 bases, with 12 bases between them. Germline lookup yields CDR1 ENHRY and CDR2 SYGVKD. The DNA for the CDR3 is TGTGCCATCAGTGAGGGTCGAAGGGAAGAAAAACTGTTTTTT. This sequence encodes CAISEGRREEKLFF.

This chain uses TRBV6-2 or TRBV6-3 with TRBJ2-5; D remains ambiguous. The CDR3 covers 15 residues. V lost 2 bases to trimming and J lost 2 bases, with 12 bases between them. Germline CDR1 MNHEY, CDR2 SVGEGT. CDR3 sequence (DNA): TGTGCCAGCAGTTACCGGTGGAGCAGTCAAGAGACCCAGTACTTC. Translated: CASSYRWSSQETQYF.

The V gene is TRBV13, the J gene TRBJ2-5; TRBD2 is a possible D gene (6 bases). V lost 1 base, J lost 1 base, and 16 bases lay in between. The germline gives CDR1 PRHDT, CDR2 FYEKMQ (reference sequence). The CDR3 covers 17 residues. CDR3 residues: CASSLVGAGRLQETQYF. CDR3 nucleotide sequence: TGTGCCAGCAGCTTAGTGGGCGCAGGGAGGCTCCAAGAGACCCAGTACTTC.

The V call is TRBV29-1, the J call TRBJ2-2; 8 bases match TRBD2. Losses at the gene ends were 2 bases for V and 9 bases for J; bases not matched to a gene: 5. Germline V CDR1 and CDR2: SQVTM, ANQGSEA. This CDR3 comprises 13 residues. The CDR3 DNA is TGCAGCGTTGAACGAGCGGGAGCACGGGAGCTGTTTTTT. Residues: CSVERAGARELFF.